The rows below give T cell receptor beta chains drawn from one sample of a study of long-term antiretroviral therapy in people with HIV. The assay was immunoSEQ multiplex PCR, and TCRdb's table has in-frame clones only and misses some. The table shows 25,000 to 30,000 clones, with nearly 95% occurring only once. The source was unsorted PBMCs, collected 6.2 years after starting antiretroviral therapy. The receptors originated from a man aged 40-55 years with HIV. CDR3s include the opening cysteine and the closing phenylalanine or tryptophan. Fields, in order: V gene, clone size, CDR3 protein. Some rows have no size entry. The others give once, few or many, or a class for an expanded clone.

v_gene: TRBV6-6
abundance: -
CDR3aa: CASGGTLDQETQYF

v_gene: TRBV2
abundance: -
CDR3aa: CASRKGTSGVSSTDTQYF

v_gene: TRBV18
abundance: -
CDR3aa: CASSQRTGDSNQPQHF

v_gene: TRBV5-1
abundance: -
CDR3aa: CATSSGDRTDTQYF

v_gene: TRBV18
abundance: -
CDR3aa: CASSRDRGNNEKLFF

v_gene: TRBV5-6
abundance: -
CDR3aa: CASSWGLAGEETQYF

v_gene: TRBV10-1
abundance: -
CDR3aa: CASSDAQGVRETQYF

v_gene: TRBV28
abundance: -
CDR3aa: CASSFQGYYGYTF

v_gene: TRBV29-1
abundance: -
CDR3aa: CSVMQGTSNQPQHF

v_gene: TRBV14
abundance: -
CDR3aa: CASSQSYEQYF

v_gene: TRBV6-5
abundance: -
CDR3aa: CASSSTRGTEAFF

v_gene: TRBV5-1
abundance: -
CDR3aa: CASSPWGSLEGTGELFF

v_gene: TRBV18
abundance: -
CDR3aa: CASSPPLAGGNRGAKNIQYF

v_gene: TRBV7-7
abundance: -
CDR3aa: CASSLGTGRTDTQYF

v_gene: TRBV6-1
abundance: -
CDR3aa: CASSGGDRTYEQYF

v_gene: TRBV4-2
abundance: -
CDR3aa: CASSQSKAEVGGYTF

v_gene: TRBV9
abundance: -
CDR3aa: CASSTQGYNTEAFF

v_gene: TRBV29-1
abundance: -
CDR3aa: CSAQGDAYNEQFF

v_gene: TRBV5-1
abundance: -
CDR3aa: CASSLSRQGSFNEQFF

v_gene: TRBV6-5
abundance: -
CDR3aa: CASTRSGGGYTF

v_gene: TRBV5-1
abundance: -
CDR3aa: CASSLWTGQETQYF

v_gene: TRBV29-1
abundance: -
CDR3aa: CSVVIYGNTGELFF

v_gene: TRBV19
abundance: -
CDR3aa: CATKPGQITGNTIYF

v_gene: TRBV6-5
abundance: -
CDR3aa: CASSYSSGSNQPQHF

v_gene: TRBV7-9
abundance: -
CDR3aa: CASSLNSGVGETQYF

v_gene: TRBV6-5
abundance: -
CDR3aa: CASRLQGTYGYTF

v_gene: TRBV27
abundance: -
CDR3aa: CASSYGTGLRETQYF

v_gene: TRBV27
abundance: -
CDR3aa: CASRRGGDEQFF

v_gene: TRBV20-1
abundance: -
CDR3aa: CSAREVDTQYF

v_gene: TRBV29-1
abundance: once
CDR3aa: CSVGEDTTVRDGYTF

v_gene: TRBV5-1
abundance: -
CDR3aa: CASSLGDRAPLSGNTIYF

v_gene: TRBV29-1
abundance: -
CDR3aa: CSPYSVMNTEAFF

v_gene: TRBV5-1
abundance: -
CDR3aa: CASSRGGGRDEQYF

v_gene: TRBV6-6
abundance: -
CDR3aa: CASSGRGSSTDTQYF

v_gene: TRBV19
abundance: -
CDR3aa: CASSRKLGGADQPQHF

v_gene: TRBV5-6
abundance: -
CDR3aa: CASRSTSGYTGELFF

v_gene: TRBV25-1
abundance: -
CDR3aa: CASSTPGTGMESNQPQHF

v_gene: TRBV18
abundance: -
CDR3aa: CASSDTSGEKLFF